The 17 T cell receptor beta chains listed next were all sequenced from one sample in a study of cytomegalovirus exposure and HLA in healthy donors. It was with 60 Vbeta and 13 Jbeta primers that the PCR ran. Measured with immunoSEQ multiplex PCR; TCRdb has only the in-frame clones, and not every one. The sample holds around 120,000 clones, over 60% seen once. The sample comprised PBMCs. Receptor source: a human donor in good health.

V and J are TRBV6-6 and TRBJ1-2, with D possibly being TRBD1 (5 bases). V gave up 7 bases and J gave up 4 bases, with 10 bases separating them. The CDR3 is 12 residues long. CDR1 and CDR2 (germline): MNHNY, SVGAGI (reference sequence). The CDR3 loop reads CASTQGSYGYTF. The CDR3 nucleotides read TGTGCCAGCACTCAGGGTAGCTATGGCTACACCTTC.

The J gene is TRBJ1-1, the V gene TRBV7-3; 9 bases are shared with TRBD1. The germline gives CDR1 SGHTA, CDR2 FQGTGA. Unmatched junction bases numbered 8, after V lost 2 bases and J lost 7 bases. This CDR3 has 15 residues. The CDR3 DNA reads TGTGCCAGCAGCTTATTGGGGACAGGGTTAGGTGAAGCTTTCTTT. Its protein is CASSLLGTGLGEAFF.

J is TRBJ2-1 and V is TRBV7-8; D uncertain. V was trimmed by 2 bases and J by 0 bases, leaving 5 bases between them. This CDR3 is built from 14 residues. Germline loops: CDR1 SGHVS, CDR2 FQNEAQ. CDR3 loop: CASSLSLSYNEQFF. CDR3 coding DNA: TGTGCCAGCAGCTTATCTCTCTCCTACAATGAGCAGTTCTTC.

The CDR3 DNA follows: TGTGCCAGCAGCCCGTCTATGAACACTGAAGCTTTCTTT. It translates to CASSPSMNTEAFF. The J gene is TRBJ1-1, the V gene TRBV7-3; D is ambiguous. The germline V gene has CDR1 SGHTA and CDR2 FQGTGA. The CDR3 has 13 amino acids. The V and J ends lost 5 bases and 0 bases respectively, with 7 bases between them. Based on the CDR3 plus reference TRBV7-3 and TRBJ1-1, the full variable domain is GAGVSQTPSNKVTEKGKYVELRCDPISGHTALYWYRQSLGQGPEFLIYFQGTGAADDSGLPNDRFFAVRPEGSVSTLKIQRTERGDSAVYLCASSPSMNTEAFFGQGTRLTVV.

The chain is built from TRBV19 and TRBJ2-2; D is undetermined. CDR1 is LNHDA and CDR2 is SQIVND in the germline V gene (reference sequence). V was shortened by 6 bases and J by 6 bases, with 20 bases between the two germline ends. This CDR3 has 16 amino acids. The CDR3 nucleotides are TGTGCCAGTAGGGAGACCGGTGTCCTTATCGCCGGGGAGCTGTTTTTT. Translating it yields CASRETGVLIAGELFF.

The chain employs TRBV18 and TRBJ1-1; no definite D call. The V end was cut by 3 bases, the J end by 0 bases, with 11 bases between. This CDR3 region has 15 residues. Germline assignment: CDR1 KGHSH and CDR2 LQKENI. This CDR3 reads CASSPPLRLNTEAFF. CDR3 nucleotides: TGTGCCAGCTCACCCCCCTTGCGCTTGAACACTGAAGCTTTCTTT.

The CDR3 loop is CASSPGVQWGDTIYF. As DNA, the CDR3 is TGTGCCAGCTCACCAGGAGTTCAATGGGGCGACACCATATATTTT. The V gene is TRBV18, the J gene TRBJ1-3, with D tentatively TRBD1 (5 bases). The CDR3 has 15 amino acids. CDR1 and CDR2 from the germline V gene are KGHSH and LQKENI. Trimming cost V 2 bases and J 8 bases, with 16 bases left between them.

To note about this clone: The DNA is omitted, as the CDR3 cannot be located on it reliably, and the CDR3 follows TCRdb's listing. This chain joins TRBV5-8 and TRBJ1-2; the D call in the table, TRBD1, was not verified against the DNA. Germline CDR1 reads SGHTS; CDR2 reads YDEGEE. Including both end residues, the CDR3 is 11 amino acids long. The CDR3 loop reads CASSFGQGCTF.

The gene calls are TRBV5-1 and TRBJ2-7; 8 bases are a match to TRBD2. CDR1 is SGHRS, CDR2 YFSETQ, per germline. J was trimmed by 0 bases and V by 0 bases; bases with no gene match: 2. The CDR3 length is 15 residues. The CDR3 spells CASSLAGGGSYEQYF. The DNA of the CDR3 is TGCGCCAGCAGCTTGGCCGGGGGGGGCTCCTACGAGCAGTACTTC.

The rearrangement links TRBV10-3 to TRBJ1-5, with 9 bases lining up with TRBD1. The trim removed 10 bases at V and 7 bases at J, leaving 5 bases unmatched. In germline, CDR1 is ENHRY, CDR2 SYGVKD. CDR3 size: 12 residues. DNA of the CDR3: TGTGCCAGCGGGACAGGGTACCAGCCCCAGCATTTT. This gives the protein CASGTGYQPQHF.

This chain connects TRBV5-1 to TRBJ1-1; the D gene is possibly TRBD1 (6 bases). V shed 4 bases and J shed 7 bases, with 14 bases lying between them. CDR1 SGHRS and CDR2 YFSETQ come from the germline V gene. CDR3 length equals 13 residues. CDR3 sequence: CASSTIPQGEAFF. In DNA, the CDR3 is TGCGCCAGCAGCACAATACCACAGGGTGAAGCTTTCTTT.

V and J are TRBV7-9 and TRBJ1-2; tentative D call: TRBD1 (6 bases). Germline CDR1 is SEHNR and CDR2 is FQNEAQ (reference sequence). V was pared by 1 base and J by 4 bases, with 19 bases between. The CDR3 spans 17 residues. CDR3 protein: CASSLGSMRGAGYGYTF. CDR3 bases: TGTGCCAGCAGCTTAGGTTCGATGCGGGGGGCTGGCTATGGCTACACCTTC.

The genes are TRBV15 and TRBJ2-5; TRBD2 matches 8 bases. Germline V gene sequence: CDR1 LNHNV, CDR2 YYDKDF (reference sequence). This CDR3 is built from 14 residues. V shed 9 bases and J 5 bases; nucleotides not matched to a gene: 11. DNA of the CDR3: TGTGCCACAAGAAGTCGGGGGGGCCGGGAGACCCAGTACTTC. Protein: CATRSRGGRETQYF.

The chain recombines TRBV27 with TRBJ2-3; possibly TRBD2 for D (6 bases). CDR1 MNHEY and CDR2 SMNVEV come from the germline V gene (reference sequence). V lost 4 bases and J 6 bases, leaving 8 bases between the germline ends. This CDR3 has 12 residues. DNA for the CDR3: TGTGCCAGCAGTTACGGGGGTGATACGCAGTATTTT. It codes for CASSYGGDTQYF.

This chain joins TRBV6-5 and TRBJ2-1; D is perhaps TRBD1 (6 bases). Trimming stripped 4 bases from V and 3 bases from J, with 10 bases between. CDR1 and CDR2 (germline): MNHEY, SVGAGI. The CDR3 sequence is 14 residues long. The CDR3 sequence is CASSFGQNYNEQFF. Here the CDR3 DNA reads TGTGCCAGCAGTTTTGGACAGAACTACAATGAGCAGTTCTTC.

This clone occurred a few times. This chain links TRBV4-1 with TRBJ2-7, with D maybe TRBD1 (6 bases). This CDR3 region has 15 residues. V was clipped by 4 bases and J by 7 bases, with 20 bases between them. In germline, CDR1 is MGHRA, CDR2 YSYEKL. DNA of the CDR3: TGCGCCAGCAGCCCTATAGACCAACAGGGAACGGAGCAGTACTTC. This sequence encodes CASSPIDQQGTEQYF.

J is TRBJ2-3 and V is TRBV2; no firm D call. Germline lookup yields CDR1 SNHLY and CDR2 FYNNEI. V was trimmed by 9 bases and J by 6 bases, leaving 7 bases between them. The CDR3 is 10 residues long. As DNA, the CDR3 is TGTGCCAGTCGCCGGGATACGCAGTATTTT. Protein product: CASRRDTQYF.